The 16 T cell receptor beta chains listed next were all sequenced from one sample in a study of beta chain features in type 1 diabetes. Isolated RNA was reverse transcribed in full, so expressed TCRB transcripts were sequenced. Sequencing used immunoSEQ multiplex PCR; TCRdb keeps in-frame clones, though not all of them. The table includes hundreds of thousands of clones, over 12% detected once. No antigen has been assigned to these receptors. Whole-study findings and limits: Type 1 diabetes patients had TCRB CDR3s that were shorter (moderately but significantly so) in all four CD4+ subsets.

The material sequenced was naive CD4+ T cells from blood. Receptor source: a man between 18 and 35 years old with type 1 diabetes.

The chain uses TRBV11-2 and TRBJ1-1; no firm D call. Looked up from germline, CDR1 is SGHAT and CDR2 is FQNNGV. The V and J ends lost 0 bases and 11 bases respectively, with 16 bases between them. This CDR3 comprises 14 residues. CDR3 loop: CASSLDRPPSGAFF. In DNA form, the CDR3 reads TGTGCCAGCAGCTTAGATAGGCCACCCAGCGGGGCTTTCTTT.

This chain joins TRBV18 and TRBJ2-7, with D tentatively TRBD2 (7 bases). The CDR3 length is 15 residues. The ends were cut back, 2 bases at V and 2 bases at J, with 13 bases in the middle. From germline, CDR1 is KGHSH and CDR2 LQKENI. The CDR3: CASSPGGGYPYEQYF. CDR3 nucleotide sequence: TGTGCCAGCTCACCAGGCGGGGGCTATCCCTACGAGCAGTACTTC. Full variable domain (outside the CDR3, taken from reference TRBV18 and TRBJ2-7): NAGVMQNPRHLVRRRGQEARLRCSPMKGHSHVYWYRQLPEEGLKFMVYLQKENIIDESGMPKERFSAEFPKEGPSILRIQQVVRGDSAAYFCASSPGGGYPYEQYFGPGTRLTVT.

The rearrangement uses TRBV10-3 and TRBJ2-4; D is unclear. CDR3 size: 15 residues. V dropped 0 bases and J dropped 8 bases, with 14 bases sitting between them. Germline CDR1 reads ENHRY; CDR2 reads SYGVKD. CDR3 loop: CAISESRPGVHIQYF. CDR3 DNA: TGTGCCATCAGTGAGTCGAGGCCGGGCGTACACATTCAGTACTTC.

This clone has a handful of counts. The chain has TRBV7-6 and TRBJ2-5; D tentatively reads TRBD1 or TRBD2 (5 bases each). V lost 1 base, J lost 5 bases, and 14 bases lay in between. Germline V CDR1 and CDR2: SGHVS, FNYEAQ. The CDR3 covers 15 residues. For the CDR3, the DNA is TGTGCCAGCAGCTTAGGGGGGTTCGTGGGCGAGACCCAGTACTTC. Translated, it gives CASSLGGFVGETQYF.

The rearrangement joins TRBV29-1 to TRBJ1-1; no clear D gene. Germline CDR1 SQVTM, CDR2 ANQGSEA. This CDR3 has 13 amino acids. With 6 bases removed from V and 4 bases from J, the gap between germline ends came to 15 bases. CDR3 residues: CSVHWKAGTEAFF. DNA of the CDR3: TGCAGCGTCCACTGGAAAGCAGGCACTGAAGCTTTCTTT. Full variable domain (rest looked up from reference TRBV29-1 and TRBJ1-1): SAVISQKPSRDICQRGTSLTIQCQVDSQVTMMFWYRQQPGQSLTLIATANQGSEATYESGFVIDKFPISRPNLTFSTLTVSNMSPEDSSIYLCSVHWKAGTEAFFGQGTRLTVV.

The chain joins TRBV28 to TRBJ2-7; either TRBD1 or TRBD2 may supply D (6 bases each). The V gene lost 10 bases and the J gene lost 3 bases, with 19 bases spanning the gap. The germline CDR1 and CDR2 sequences are MDHEN and SYDVKM. The CDR3 is 14 amino acids. CDR3 bases: TGTGCCACCTCAGCAGCCGGGGGCGTCTACGAGCAGTACTTC. This sequence encodes CATSAAGGVYEQYF.

This chain joins TRBV11-2 and TRBJ2-5, with TRBD2 as a possible D gene (6 bases). V lost 1 base and J 4 bases, leaving 7 bases between the germline ends. CDR1 is SGHAT and CDR2 is FQNNGV in the germline V gene. The CDR3 loop spans 13 amino acids. The CDR3 DNA follows: TGTGCCAGCAGCTTAGTGGGAGGAGAGACCCAGTACTTC. This codes for CASSLVGGETQYF.

This clone was counted between two and nine times. The genes are TRBV29-1 and TRBJ2-3; D possibly corresponds to TRBD2 (5 bases). V lost 7 bases to trimming and J lost 4 bases, with 15 bases between them. The CDR3 loop spans 13 amino acids. Per the germline V gene, CDR1 is SQVTM and CDR2 is ANQGSEA. CDR3 sequence: CSGDEGLPDTQYF. The CDR3 nucleotides read TGCAGCGGCGACGAGGGTTTGCCAGATACGCAGTATTTT.

In its sample, this clone was seen a few times. The rearrangement uses TRBV5-4 and TRBJ1-1; maybe TRBD1 (6 bases). The V end lost 2 bases, the J end lost 3 bases, and 11 bases lay between the germline ends. Per germline, CDR1 SGHNT and CDR2 YYREEE (reference sequence). This CDR3 is 14 amino acids long. The CDR3 coding sequence is TGTGCCAGCAGCTTTGGGGGCGAGGACACTGAAGCTTTCTTT. Translating it yields CASSFGGEDTEAFF.

Only a few counts were recorded for this clone. This chain connects TRBV14 to TRBJ2-1, with TRBD2 matching 7 bases. The germline V gene has CDR1 SGHDN and CDR2 FVKESK. This CDR3 region has 16 residues. V dropped 2 bases and J dropped 9; count of bases not matched to a gene: 13. The CDR3 DNA reads as TGTGCCAGCAGCCAACGGCGAGACCGGGGGAGGGGTGAGCAGTTCTTC. Amino acid sequence: CASSQRRDRGRGEQFF. Full variable domain (rest looked up from reference TRBV14 and TRBJ2-1): EAGVTQFPSHSVIEKGQTVTLRCDPISGHDNLYWYRRVMGKEIKFLLHFVKESKQDESGMPNNRFLAERTGGTYSTLKVQPAELEDSGVYFCASSQRRDRGRGEQFFGPGTRLTVL.

This sequence joins TRBV9 and TRBJ2-2, with D possibly being TRBD1 (6 bases). The V gene's germline CDR1 is SGDLS and CDR2 YYNGEE. The V gene lost 4 bases and the J gene lost 4 bases, with 17 bases spanning the gap. This CDR3 contains 16 residues. CDR3 residues: CASSIRDNRGTGELFF. The CDR3 DNA reads as TGTGCCAGCAGCATTCGGGACAATAGGGGCACCGGGGAGCTGTTTTTT.

This clone has just a few counts. This sequence joins TRBV19 and TRBJ2-1; tentatively, D is TRBD1 or TRBD2 (5 bases each). The length of the CDR3 is 13 residues. V lost 11 bases and J 10 bases, leaving 21 bases between the germline ends. CDR1 is LNHDA, CDR2 SQIVND, per germline (reference sequence). In DNA form, the CDR3 reads TGTGCCTCCTCCGGGACCACGCGAGAGGAGCAGTTCTTC. It yields the protein CASSGTTREEQFF. The whole variable domain, filled in from reference TRBV19 and TRBJ2-1, reads DGGITQSPKYLFRKEGQNVTLSCEQNLNHDAMYWYRQDPGQGLRLIYYSQIVNDFQKGDIAEGYSVSREKKESFPLTVTSAQKNPTAFYLCASSGTTREEQFFGPGTRLTVL.

The rearrangement joins TRBV7-6 to TRBJ2-1, with 7 bases aligning to TRBD2. J lost 12 bases, V lost 4 bases, and 9 bases had no gene match. Germline V gives CDR1 SGHVS, CDR2 FNYEAQ. CDR3 length: 13 amino acids. This CDR3 is CASSSLAADPQFF. The CDR3 nucleotides read TGTGCCAGCAGCTCGCTAGCGGCAGACCCGCAGTTCTTC.

The chain couples TRBV6-5 to TRBJ2-2; perhaps TRBD2 as D (5 bases). The CDR3 covers 13 residues. CDR1 is MNHEY and CDR2 is SVGAGI in the germline V gene. The CDR3 sequence is CGISAANTGELFF. CDR3 nucleotide sequence: TGTGGTATTAGCGCAGCTAACACCGGGGAGCTGTTTTTT.

The table lists this clone with a few counts. The chain has TRBV30 and TRBJ2-3, with D uncertain. Germline CDR1 is GTSNPN and CDR2 is SVGIG (reference sequence). The CDR3 is 13 amino acids. V shed 0 bases and J shed 6 bases, with 10 bases lying between them. CDR3 nucleotides: TGTGCCTGGAGTGTACACCCTCACGATACGCAGTATTTT. Translation gives CAWSVHPHDTQYF.

This clone was detected a few times. This chain connects TRBV5-1 to TRBJ2-3; possibly TRBD2 for D (6 bases). Trimming removed 5 bases from V and 7 bases from J, with 17 bases in between. Germline V CDR1 and CDR2: SGHRS, YFSETQ. The CDR3 runs to 14 residues. For the CDR3, the DNA is TGCGCCAGCAGTTCCGGAGGGGACGGGAATACGCAGTATTTT. Protein: CASSSGGDGNTQYF.